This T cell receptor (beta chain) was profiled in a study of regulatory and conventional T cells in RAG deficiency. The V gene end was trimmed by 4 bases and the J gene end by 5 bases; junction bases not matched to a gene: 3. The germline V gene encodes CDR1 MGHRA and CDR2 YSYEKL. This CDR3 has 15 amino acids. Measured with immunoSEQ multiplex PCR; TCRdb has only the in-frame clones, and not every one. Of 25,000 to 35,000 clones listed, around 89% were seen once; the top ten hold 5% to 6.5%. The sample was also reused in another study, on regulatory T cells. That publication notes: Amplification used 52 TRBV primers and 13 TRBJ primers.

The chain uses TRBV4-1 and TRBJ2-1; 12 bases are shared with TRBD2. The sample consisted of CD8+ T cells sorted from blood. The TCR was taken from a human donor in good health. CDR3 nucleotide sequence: TGCGCCAGCAGCCGACTAGCGGGAGATGACAATGAGCAGTTCTTC. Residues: CASSRLAGDDNEQFF.